Below are 8 T cell receptor beta chains sequenced from a single sample in a study of cytomegalovirus exposure and HLA in healthy donors. PCR employed 60 Vbeta and 13 Jbeta primers. This table comes from immunoSEQ multiplex PCR, and its TCRdb copy is limited to in-frame clones, with some not included. The sample lists 120,000 to 150,000 clones, nearly 80% occurring once. Source material: PBMCs. These receptors all stem from a man aged 40-49 years in good health and CMV-seropositive.

The chain uses TRBV27 and TRBJ2-1; D may be TRBD2 (5 bases). V was pared by 5 bases and J by 0 bases, with 11 bases between. The CDR3 extends over 15 amino acids. Per the germline V gene, CDR1 is MNHEY and CDR2 is SMNVEV (reference sequence). The CDR3 sequence is CASSQAVSSYNEQFF. CDR3 nucleotide sequence: TGTGCCAGCAGTCAAGCGGTTAGCTCCTACAATGAGCAGTTCTTC.

This clone was seen a handful of times. The chain links TRBV6-6 to TRBJ1-2; maybe TRBD1 (6 bases). Trimming stripped 4 bases from V and 5 bases from J, with 14 bases between. CDR1 and CDR2 from the germline V gene are MNHNY and SVGAGI (reference sequence). The CDR3 is 14 residues long. In DNA, the CDR3 is TGTGCCAGCAGTTCAGGGGTAGGGTTATATGGCTACACCTTC. Encoded protein: CASSSGVGLYGYTF.

This sequence joins TRBV7-9 and TRBJ1-2, with D maybe TRBD1 (6 bases). The V gene's germline CDR1 is SEHNR and CDR2 FQNEAQ (reference sequence). With 3 bases removed from V and 8 bases from J, the gap between germline ends came to 13 bases. The CDR3 runs to 13 residues. The CDR3 sequence is CASSFSGEVGYTF. In DNA, the CDR3 is TGTGCCAGCAGCTTCTCAGGGGAAGTCGGCTACACCTTC.

The gene calls are TRBV21-1 and TRBJ2-5; the table assigns TRBD2, which was not confirmed against the DNA. TRBV21-1 represents a pseudogene. CDR3 length: 15 amino acids. Here the CDR3 DNA reads TGTGCCAGTCGGGGGGGAGGGGGACCGGGGGAGACCCAGTACTTC. Residues: CASRGGGGPGETQYF.

The J gene is TRBJ2-1, the V gene TRBV2; 12 bases agree with TRBD2. In germline, CDR1 is SNHLY, CDR2 FYNNEI. This CDR3 is 13 amino acids long. The trim removed 6 bases at V and 11 bases at J, leaving 5 bases unmatched. In nucleotides, the CDR3 is TGTGCCAGCAGGGAGACTAGCGGGAGCCAGCAGTTCTTC. Amino acid sequence: CASRETSGSQQFF. The full variable domain, its missing parts supplied by reference TRBV2 and TRBJ2-1, is EPEVTQTPSHQVTQMGQEVILRCVPISNHLYFYWYRQILGQKVEFLVSFYNNEISEKSEIFDDQFSVERPDGSNFTLKIRSTKLEDSAMYFCASRETSGSQQFFGPGTRLTVL.

The chain combines TRBV6-1 with TRBJ1-2, with 12 bases aligning to TRBD1. CDR3 size: 13 residues. CDR1 and CDR2 from the germline V gene are MNHNS and SASEGT. V shed 6 bases, J shed 10 bases, and the junction held 6 bases outside the gene matches. Here the CDR3 reads CASRGTGGRDYTF. In DNA, the CDR3 is TGTGCCAGCAGAGGGACAGGGGGCCGTGACTACACCTTC.

The chain has TRBV7-9 and TRBJ2-1; 9 bases map to TRBD2. The CDR3 runs 15 residues. The germline gives CDR1 SEHNR, CDR2 FQNEAQ (reference sequence). V was pared by 5 bases and J by 8 bases, with 10 bases of the junction left unmatched. CDR3 nucleotides: TGTGCCAGCAGCCACGGTAGCGGGAGTTTGGATGAGCAGTTCTTC. Amino acid sequence: CASSHGSGSLDEQFF. Full variable domain (remainder filled in from reference TRBV7-9 and TRBJ2-1): DTGVSQNPRHKITKRGQNVTFRCDPISEHNRLYWYRQTLGQGPEFLTYFQNEAQLEKSRLLSDRFSAERPKGSFSTLEIQRTEQGDSAMYLCASSHGSGSLDEQFFGPGTRLTVL.

The chain links TRBV4-1 to TRBJ2-2, with 7 nucleotides matching TRBD1. The CDR3 covers 16 residues. The junction had 5 bases not matched to a gene; V was cut back by 4 bases and J by 0 bases. CDR1 and CDR2 from the germline V gene are MGHRA and YSYEKL. CDR3 loop: CASSLKTGPNTGELFF. The CDR3 nucleotides read TGCGCCAGCAGCCTCAAGACAGGGCCGAACACCGGGGAGCTGTTTTTT.